This TCR beta chain was identified during a study of T cells in Graves' hyperthyroidism and ophthalmopathy. General study findings and limits: Patients with ophthalmopathy were separated from those with stable hyperthyroidism by a 13 V-J model.

RNA transcripts gave rise to amplified TCR beta CDR3 regions. First-round RT-PCR with HTBI primers amplified the TCR CDR3 region. One entry per CDR3 protein results from TCRdb running MiXCR on the multiplex PCR reads. The profile shows hundreds of thousands of distinct CDR3 sequences, 14% of them singletons. Comment on this clonotype: What it binds is not known.

V lost 4 bases, J lost 6 bases, and 18 bases stayed unmatched. The CDR3 is 20 residues long. Germline V CDR1 and CDR2: SEHNR, FQNEAQ (reference sequence). The V call is TRBV7-9, the J call TRBJ2-1, with 13 nucleotides matching TRBD2. This clonotype originated in a middle-aged woman with Graves' hyperthyroidism. The sample taken for sequencing was blood. CDR3 residues: CASSSRANVGLAGIRNEQFF. The CDR3 nucleotides are TGTGCCAGCAGCTCCAGAGCCAACGTGGGACTAGCGGGAATACGCAATGAGCAGTTCTTC.